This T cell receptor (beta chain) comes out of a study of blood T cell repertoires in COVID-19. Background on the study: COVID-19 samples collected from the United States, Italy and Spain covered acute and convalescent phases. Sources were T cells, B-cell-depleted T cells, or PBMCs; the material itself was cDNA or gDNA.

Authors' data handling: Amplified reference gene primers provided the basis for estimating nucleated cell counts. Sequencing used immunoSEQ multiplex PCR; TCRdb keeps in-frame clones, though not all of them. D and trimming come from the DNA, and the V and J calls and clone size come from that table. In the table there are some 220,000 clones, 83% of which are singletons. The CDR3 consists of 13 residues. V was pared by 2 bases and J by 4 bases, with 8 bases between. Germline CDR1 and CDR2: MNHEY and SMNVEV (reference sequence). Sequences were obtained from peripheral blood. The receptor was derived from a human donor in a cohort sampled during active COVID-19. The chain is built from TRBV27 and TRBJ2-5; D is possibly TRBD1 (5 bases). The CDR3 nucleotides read TGTGCCAGCAGTTTACAGGGCGGAGAGACCCAGTACTTC. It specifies CASSLQGGETQYF.